This T cell receptor beta chain was profiled in a study of blood T cell repertoires in COVID-19. Study-level background: The United States, Italy and Spain provided the acute and convalescent COVID-19 samples. T cells, B-cell-depleted T cells, or PBMCs supplied cDNA or gDNA.

Germline-derived CDR1 and CDR2 are SGHRS and YFSETQ. The CDR3 totals 13 residues. With 0 bases removed from V and 3 bases from J, the gap between germline ends came to 6 bases. Per the authors' pipeline: Reference gene primer amplification in the assay estimated nucleated cell counts. TCRdb keeps only in-frame clones here, not all; method: immunoSEQ multiplex PCR. V and J calls and clone size are copied from that table; D and trimming were computed from the DNA. The sample carries 51,000 or so clones, 85% to 90% recorded once. The chain joins TRBV5-1 to TRBJ1-2; D is perhaps TRBD1 (6 bases). The specimen was peripheral blood. The receptor comes from a man older than 75 with acute or convalescent COVID-19. CDR3 DNA: TGCGCCAGCAGCTTGGAGGGGGACTATGGCTACACCTTC. Protein: CASSLEGDYGYTF. Combining the CDR3 with reference TRBV5-1 and TRBJ1-2 gives the whole variable domain KAGVTQTPRYLIKTRGQQVTLSCSPISGHRSVSWYQQTPGQGLQFLFEYFSETQRNKGNFPGRFSGRQFSNSRSEMNVSTLELGDSALYLCASSLEGDYGYTFGSGTRLTVV.